The sequence of this TCR beta chain was determined in a study of regulatory T cells in long-lasting Graves disease. The germline CDR1 and CDR2 sequences are SQVTM and ANQGSEA. The CDR3 runs 13 residues. The V gene lost 8 bases and the J gene lost 4 bases, with 16 bases spanning the gap. This clonotype was seen at least ten times. Library construction for TCR beta used iRepertoire HTBI primers and Arm-PCR of CDR3 regions. TCRdb processed the multiplex PCR reads anew with MiXCR; each CDR3 protein has one entry. The profile shows around 250,000 distinct CDR3 sequences, about 18% of them singletons. Time point noted: newly diagnosed GD, antithyroid drugs for less than 3 months. Extracted PBMC RNA gave rise to the TCR library. The same sample was also used in a study of T cells in Graves' hyperthyroidism and ophthalmopathy. In that study: HTBI primers were used for first-round RT-PCR of the TCR CDR3. Most thyroid clonotypes expanded above 0.001 were also detected in blood. It was a median 6.5 months before onset that the model predicted ophthalmopathy.

This clonotype was obtained from a woman in her twenties or thirties with Graves disease. The chain recombines TRBV29-1 with TRBJ2-3, with D possibly matching TRBD2 (6 bases). Source: peripheral blood mononuclear cells (PBMCs), taken at new diagnosis, from a patient treated with antithyroid drugs. The CDR3 DNA reads as TGCAGCATTGGAGCGGCGGGGTCAGATACGCAGTATTTT. Translated: CSIGAAGSDTQYF.